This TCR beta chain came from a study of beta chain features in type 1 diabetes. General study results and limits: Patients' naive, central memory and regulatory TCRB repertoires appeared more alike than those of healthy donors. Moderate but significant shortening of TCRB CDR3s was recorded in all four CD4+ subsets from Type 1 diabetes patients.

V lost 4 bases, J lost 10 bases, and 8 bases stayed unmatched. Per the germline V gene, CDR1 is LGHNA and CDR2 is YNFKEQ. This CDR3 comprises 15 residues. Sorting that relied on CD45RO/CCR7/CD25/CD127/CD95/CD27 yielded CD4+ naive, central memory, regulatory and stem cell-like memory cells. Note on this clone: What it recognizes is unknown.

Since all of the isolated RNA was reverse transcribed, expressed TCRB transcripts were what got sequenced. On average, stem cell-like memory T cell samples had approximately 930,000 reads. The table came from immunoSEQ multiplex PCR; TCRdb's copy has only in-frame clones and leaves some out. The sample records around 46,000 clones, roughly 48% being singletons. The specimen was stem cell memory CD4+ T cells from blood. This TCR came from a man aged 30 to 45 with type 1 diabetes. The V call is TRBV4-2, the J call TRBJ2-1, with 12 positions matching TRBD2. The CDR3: CASSPWTSGKYEQFF. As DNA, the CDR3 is TGTGCCAGCAGCCCATGGACTAGCGGGAAATACGAGCAGTTCTTC.